What follows describes a single T cell receptor (beta chain). What it binds is unknown. This sample is part of a study of T cells in Graves' hyperthyroidism and ophthalmopathy. General study points: Among clonotypes expanded in thyroid above 0.001, most were also found in blood.

RNA transcripts gave rise to amplified TCR beta CDR3 regions. RT-PCR in the first round (using the HTBI primer set) targeted the TCR CDR3. TCRdb re-called the multiplex PCR reads with MiXCR, one entry per CDR3 protein. The table includes under 350,000 distinct CDR3 sequences, roughly a fifth detected once. The CDR3 covers 16 residues. CDR1 is MGHRA and CDR2 is YSYEKL in the germline V gene. Trimming shortened V by 4 bases and J by 3 bases, and 19 bases separated the two germline ends. It was considered stable Graves' hyperthyroidism when ophthalmopathy did not progress within 18 months. Investigators excluded patients with uncontrolled infection, other autoimmune disease, pregnancy or lactation.

The gene calls are TRBV4-1 and TRBJ2-7; tentative D call: TRBD1 (6 bases). This clonotype was obtained from a woman between 50 and 59 years old with Graves' hyperthyroidism. Sequencing was carried out using blood. The CDR3 DNA is TGCGCCAGCAGCCCAAACCCTTTGGACAGTTACTACGAGCAGTACTTC. Protein sequence: CASSPNPLDSYYEQYF.